A selection of T cell receptor beta chains follows, all from one sample in a study of blood T cell repertoires in COVID-19. TCRdb's copy holds only in-frame clones and misses some; the assay was immunoSEQ multiplex PCR. Of approximately 99,000 clones listed, around nine tenths were seen once; the top ten hold 2.1%. The specimen sequenced was peripheral blood. Receptors were obtained from a man over 45 with COVID-19, enrolled during active disease. Both conserved end residues are part of each CDR3. The D gene is left open where the match is weak. The listing skips clone size in some rows; elsewhere it reads once, few, many or a size class.

CASSLTGAGNTIYF	TGTGCCAGCAGCCTGACAGGGGCTGGAAACACCATATATTTT	TRBD1	.	TRBV7-2	TRBJ1-3
CASSAIGVQGETQYF	TGTGCCAGTAGTGCGATAGGGGTACAGGGAGAGACCCAGTACTTC	.	.	TRBV19	TRBJ2-5
CASSLAPGGRFNEQFF	TGTGCCAGCAGCTTAGCTCCCGGGGGGCGTTTCAATGAGCAGTTCTTC	.	.	TRBV7-2	TRBJ2-1
CASSVAQGLNEAFF	TGTGCCAGCAGCGTAGCCCAGGGGCTGAATGAAGCTTTCTTT	.	once	TRBV9	TRBJ1-1
CARSYQDRVNQPQHF	TGTGCCAGAAGTTACCAAGACAGAGTCAATCAGCCCCAGCATTTT	.	.	TRBV5-3	TRBJ1-5
CASSRTGNNSPLHF	TGTGCCAGCAGCCGGACAGGGAATAATTCACCCCTCCACTTT	TRBD1	.	TRBV11-1	TRBJ1-6
CASSGGGYLPYGYTF	TGTGCCAGCAGTGGCGGCGGTTATCTCCCCTATGGCTACACCTTC	.	.	TRBV6-4	TRBJ1-2
CASSLLAGATNEQFF	TGCGCCAGCAGCTTACTAGCGGGGGCTACGAATGAGCAGTTCTTC	TRBD2	.	TRBV5-1	TRBJ2-1
CASSDPGFGNTEAFF	TGTGCCAGCAGCGACCCAGGGTTTGGGAACACTGAAGCTTTCTTT	.	.	TRBV3-1/TRBV3-2	TRBJ1-1
CASSHPTTSGGAYEQYF	TGTGCCAGCAGCCACCCGACTACTAGCGGGGGGGCCTACGAGCAGTACTTC	TRBD2	.	TRBV3-1/TRBV3-2	TRBJ2-7
CASSYGGQTTYEQYF	TGTGCCAGCAGTTACGGTGGACAGACGACCTACGAGCAGTACTTC	.	.	TRBV6-5	TRBJ2-7
CASSRVRVPNTEAFF	TGTGCCAGCAGCCGGGTACGGGTCCCTAACACTGAAGCTTTCTTT	.	.	TRBV6-4	TRBJ1-1
CASSIGTSGGLKGFF	TGTGCCAGCAGCATCGGGACTAGCGGGGGGCTAAAGGGGTTCTTC	TRBD2	.	TRBV7-9	TRBJ2-1
CAWSVMPGGYEQYF	TGTGCCTGGAGTGTAATGCCAGGGGGCTACGAGCAGTACTTC	TRBD1	.	TRBV30	TRBJ2-7
CASSLDELQGREQYF	TGTGCCAGCAGCTTGGACGAACTACAGGGACGCGAGCAGTACTTC	.	.	TRBV5-4	TRBJ2-7
CASSDRFSGNTIYF	TGTGCCAGCAGTGACAGGTTCTCTGGAAACACCATATATTTT	.	.	TRBV2	TRBJ1-3
CASRDKSYNEQFF	TGTGCCAGCAGGGACAAATCCTACAATGAGCAGTTCTTC	.	.	TRBV25-1	TRBJ2-1
CASSEVRVNTGELFF	TGTGCCAGCAGTGAGGTCAGGGTGAACACCGGGGAGCTGTTTTTT	.	.	TRBV2	TRBJ2-2
CASSFLDSYEQYF	TGTGCCAGCAGCTTTTTAGACTCCTACGAGCAGTACTTC	.	.	TRBV5-6	TRBJ2-7